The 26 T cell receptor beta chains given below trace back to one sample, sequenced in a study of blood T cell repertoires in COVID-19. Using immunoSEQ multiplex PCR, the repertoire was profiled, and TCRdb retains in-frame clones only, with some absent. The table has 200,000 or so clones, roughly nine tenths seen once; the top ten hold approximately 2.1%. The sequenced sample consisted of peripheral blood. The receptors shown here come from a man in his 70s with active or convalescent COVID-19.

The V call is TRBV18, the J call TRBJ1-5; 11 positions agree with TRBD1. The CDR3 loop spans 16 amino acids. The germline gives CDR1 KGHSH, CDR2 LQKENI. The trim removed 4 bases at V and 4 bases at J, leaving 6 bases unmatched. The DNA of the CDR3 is TGTGCCAGCTCACAAGGGACAGGGGGAACTAATCAGCCCCAGCATTTT. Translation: CASSQGTGGTNQPQHF.

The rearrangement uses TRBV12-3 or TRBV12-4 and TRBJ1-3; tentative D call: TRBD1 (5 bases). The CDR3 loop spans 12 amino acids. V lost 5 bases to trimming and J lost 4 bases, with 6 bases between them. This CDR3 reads CASSRGGNTIYF. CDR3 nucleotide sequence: TGTGCCAGCAGTCGGGGGGGAAACACCATATATTTT.

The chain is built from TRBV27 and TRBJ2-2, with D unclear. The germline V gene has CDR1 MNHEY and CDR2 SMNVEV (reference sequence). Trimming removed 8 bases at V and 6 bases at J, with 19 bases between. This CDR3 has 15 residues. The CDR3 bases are TGTGCCAGCCGCCGATTTGGCGAACGGGCCGGGGAGCTGTTTTTT. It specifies CASRRFGERAGELFF.

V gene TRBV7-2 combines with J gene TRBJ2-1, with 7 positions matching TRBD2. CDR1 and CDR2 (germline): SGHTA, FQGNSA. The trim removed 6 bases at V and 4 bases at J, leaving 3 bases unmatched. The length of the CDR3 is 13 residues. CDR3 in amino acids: CASSEAGYNEQFF. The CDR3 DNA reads TGTGCCAGCAGTGAAGCGGGGTACAATGAGCAGTTCTTC.

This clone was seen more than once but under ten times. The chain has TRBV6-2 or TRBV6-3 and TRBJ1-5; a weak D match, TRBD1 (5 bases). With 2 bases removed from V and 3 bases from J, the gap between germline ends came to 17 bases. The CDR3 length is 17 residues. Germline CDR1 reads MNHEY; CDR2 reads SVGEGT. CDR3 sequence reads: CASSYVEGGTYNQPQHF. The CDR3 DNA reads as TGTGCCAGCAGTTACGTGGAGGGCGGGACCTACAATCAGCCCCAGCATTTT.

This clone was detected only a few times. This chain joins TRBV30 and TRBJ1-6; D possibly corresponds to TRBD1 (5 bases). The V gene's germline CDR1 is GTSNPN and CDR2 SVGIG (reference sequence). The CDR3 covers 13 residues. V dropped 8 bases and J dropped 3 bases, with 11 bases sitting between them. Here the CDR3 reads CAGGRGYNSPLHF. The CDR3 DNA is TGTGCCGGGGGTCGGGGCTATAATTCACCCCTCCACTTT.

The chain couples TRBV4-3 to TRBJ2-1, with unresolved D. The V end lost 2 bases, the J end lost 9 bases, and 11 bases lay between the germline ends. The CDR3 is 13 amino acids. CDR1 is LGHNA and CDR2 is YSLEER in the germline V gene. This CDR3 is CASSQQVLAEQFF. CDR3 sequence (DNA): TGCGCCAGCAGCCAACAGGTCCTGGCTGAGCAGTTCTTC.

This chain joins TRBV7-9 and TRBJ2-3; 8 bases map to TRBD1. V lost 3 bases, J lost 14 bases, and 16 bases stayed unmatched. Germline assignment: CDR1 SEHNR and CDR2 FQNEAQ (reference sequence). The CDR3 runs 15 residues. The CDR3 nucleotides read TGTGCCAGCAGCTTGACGGGACAGGTAACCGCCTGGGTGTATTTT. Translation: CASSLTGQVTAWVYF.

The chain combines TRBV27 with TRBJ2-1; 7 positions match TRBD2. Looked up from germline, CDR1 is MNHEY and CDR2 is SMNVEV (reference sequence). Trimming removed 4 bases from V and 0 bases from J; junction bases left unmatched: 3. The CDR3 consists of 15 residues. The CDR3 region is CASSSSGNSYNEQFF. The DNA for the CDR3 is TGTGCCAGCAGTTCCAGCGGGAACTCCTACAATGAGCAGTTCTTC.

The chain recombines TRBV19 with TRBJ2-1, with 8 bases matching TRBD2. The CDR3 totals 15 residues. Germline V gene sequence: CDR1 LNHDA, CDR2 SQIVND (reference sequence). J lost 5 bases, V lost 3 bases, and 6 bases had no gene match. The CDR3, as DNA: TGTGCCAGTAGTATTATAGCGGGGAAGAACAATGAGCAGTTCTTC. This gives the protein CASSIIAGKNNEQFF.

The CDR3 loop is CASSERAGKGHTEAFF. The CDR3 DNA is TGTGCCAGCAGTGAAAGGGCAGGGAAGGGCCACACTGAAGCTTTCTTT. This rearrangement joins TRBV6-1 to TRBJ1-1, with D possibly matching TRBD1 (5 bases). This CDR3 region has 16 residues. The ends were cut back, 2 bases at V and 3 bases at J, with 16 bases in the middle. Germline V CDR1 and CDR2: MNHNS, SASEGT.

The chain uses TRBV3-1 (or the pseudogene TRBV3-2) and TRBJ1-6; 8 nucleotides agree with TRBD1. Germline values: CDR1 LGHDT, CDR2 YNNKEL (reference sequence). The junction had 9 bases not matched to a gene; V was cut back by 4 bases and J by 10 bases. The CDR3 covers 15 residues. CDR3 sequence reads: CASSLSAGGMSPLHF. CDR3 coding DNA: TGTGCCAGCAGCCTCTCAGCAGGGGGCATGTCACCCCTCCACTTT.

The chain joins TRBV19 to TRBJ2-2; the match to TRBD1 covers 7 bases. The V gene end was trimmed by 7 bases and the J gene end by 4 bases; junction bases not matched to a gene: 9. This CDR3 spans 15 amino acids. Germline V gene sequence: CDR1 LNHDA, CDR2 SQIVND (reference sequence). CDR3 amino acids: CASKTDRVSTGELFF. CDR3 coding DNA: TGTGCCAGTAAGACAGACAGGGTGTCCACCGGGGAGCTGTTTTTT.

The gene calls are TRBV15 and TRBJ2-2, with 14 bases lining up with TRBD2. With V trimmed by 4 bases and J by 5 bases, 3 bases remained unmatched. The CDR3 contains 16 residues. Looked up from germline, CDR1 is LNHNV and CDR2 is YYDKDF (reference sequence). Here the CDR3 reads CATSMGLAGETGELFF. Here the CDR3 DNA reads TGTGCCACCAGCATGGGACTAGCGGGAGAGACCGGGGAGCTGTTTTTT.

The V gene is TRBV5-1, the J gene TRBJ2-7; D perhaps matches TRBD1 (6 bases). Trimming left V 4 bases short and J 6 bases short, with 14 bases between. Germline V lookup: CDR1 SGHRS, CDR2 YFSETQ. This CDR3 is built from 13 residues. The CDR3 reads CASSATGSTEQYF. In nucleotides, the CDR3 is TGCGCCAGCAGCGCAACAGGGTCTACCGAGCAGTACTTC.

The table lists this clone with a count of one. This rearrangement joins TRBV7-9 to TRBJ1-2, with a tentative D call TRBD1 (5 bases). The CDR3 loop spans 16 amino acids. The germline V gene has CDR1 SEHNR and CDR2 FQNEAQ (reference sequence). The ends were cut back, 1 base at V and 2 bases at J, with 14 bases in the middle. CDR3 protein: CASSLEKGLKNYGYTF. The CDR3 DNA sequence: TGTGCCAGCAGCTTAGAAAAGGGACTGAAAAACTATGGCTACACCTTC.

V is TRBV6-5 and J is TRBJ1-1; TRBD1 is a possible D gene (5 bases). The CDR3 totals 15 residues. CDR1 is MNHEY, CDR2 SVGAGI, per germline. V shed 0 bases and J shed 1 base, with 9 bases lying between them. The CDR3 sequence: CASSYSWGGNTEAFF. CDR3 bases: TGTGCCAGCAGTTACTCATGGGGCGGGAACACTGAAGCTTTCTTT.

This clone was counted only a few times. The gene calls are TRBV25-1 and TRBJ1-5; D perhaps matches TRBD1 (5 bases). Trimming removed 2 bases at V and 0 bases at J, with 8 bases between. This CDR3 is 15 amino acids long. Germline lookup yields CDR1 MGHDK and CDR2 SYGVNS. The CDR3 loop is CASSEQGVSNQPQHF. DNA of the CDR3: TGTGCCAGCAGTGAACAAGGGGTTAGCAATCAGCCCCAGCATTTT.

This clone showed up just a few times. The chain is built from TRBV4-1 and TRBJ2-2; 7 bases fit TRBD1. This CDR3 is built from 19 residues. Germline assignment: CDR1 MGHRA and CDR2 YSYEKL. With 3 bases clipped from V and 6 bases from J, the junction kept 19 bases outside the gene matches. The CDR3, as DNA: TGCGCCAGCAGCCAGTACCTAACCTCTGACAGGGTATCCCCCGGGGAGCTGTTTTTT. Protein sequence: CASSQYLTSDRVSPGELFF.

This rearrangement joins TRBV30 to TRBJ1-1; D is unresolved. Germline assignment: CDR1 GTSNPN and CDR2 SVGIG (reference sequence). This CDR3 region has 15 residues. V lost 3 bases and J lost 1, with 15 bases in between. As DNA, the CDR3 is TGTGCCTGGAGCTCCGGCGGGGTTTGGAACACTGAAGCTTTCTTT. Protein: CAWSSGGVWNTEAFF.

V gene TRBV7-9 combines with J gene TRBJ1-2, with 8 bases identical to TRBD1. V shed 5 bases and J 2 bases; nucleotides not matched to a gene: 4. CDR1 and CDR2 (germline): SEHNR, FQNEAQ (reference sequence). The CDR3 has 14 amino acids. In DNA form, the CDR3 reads TGTGCCAGCAGCGTGGGGACAGGCAACTATGGCTACACCTTC. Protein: CASSVGTGNYGYTF.

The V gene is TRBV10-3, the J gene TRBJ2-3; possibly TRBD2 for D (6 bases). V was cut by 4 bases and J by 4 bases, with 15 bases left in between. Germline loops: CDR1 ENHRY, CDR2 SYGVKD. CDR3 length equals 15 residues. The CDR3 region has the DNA TGTGCCATCAGTGGCTCTAGCGTCGGGGCAGATACGCAGTATTTT. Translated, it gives CAISGSSVGADTQYF.

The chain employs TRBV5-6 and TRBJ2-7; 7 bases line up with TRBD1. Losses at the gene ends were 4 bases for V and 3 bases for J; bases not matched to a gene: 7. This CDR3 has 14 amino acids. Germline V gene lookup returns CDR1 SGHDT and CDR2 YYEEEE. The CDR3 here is CASSILGQLYEQYF. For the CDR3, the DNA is TGTGCCAGCAGCATCCTGGGACAGCTCTACGAGCAGTACTTC.

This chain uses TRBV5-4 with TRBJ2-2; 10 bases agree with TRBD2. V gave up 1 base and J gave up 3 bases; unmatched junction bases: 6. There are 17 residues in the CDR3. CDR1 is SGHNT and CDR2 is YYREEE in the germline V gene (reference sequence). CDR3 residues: CASSLSSGREHTGELFF. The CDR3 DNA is TGTGCCAGCAGCTTGTCGAGCGGGAGGGAACACACCGGGGAGCTGTTTTTT.

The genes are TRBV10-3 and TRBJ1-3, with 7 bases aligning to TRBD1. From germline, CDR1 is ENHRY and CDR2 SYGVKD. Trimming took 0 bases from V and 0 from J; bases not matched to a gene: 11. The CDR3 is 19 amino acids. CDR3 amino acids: CAISESGTDSILSGNTIYF. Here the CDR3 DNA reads TGTGCCATCAGTGAGTCGGGGACAGACTCCATTCTCTCTGGAAACACCATATATTTT.

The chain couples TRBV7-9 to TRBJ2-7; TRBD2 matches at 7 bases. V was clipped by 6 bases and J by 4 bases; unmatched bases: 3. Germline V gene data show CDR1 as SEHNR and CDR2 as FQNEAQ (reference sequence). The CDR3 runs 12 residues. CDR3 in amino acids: CASRGRGYEQYF. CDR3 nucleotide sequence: TGTGCCAGCAGGGGGAGGGGTTACGAGCAGTACTTC. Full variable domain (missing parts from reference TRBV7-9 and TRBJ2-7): DTGVSQNPRHKITKRGQNVTFRCDPISEHNRLYWYRQTLGQGPEFLTYFQNEAQLEKSRLLSDRFSAERPKGSFSTLEIQRTEQGDSAMYLCASRGRGYEQYFGPGTRLTVT.